The 10 T cell receptor beta chains below all came from one sample that was sequenced in a study of blood T cell repertoires in COVID-19. The method was immunoSEQ multiplex PCR; TCRdb's version includes in-frame clones alone and lacks a portion of them. The repertoire holds 110,000 to 150,000 clones, with over 70% as singletons. The specimen was peripheral blood. These TCRs come from a woman in her sixties with acute or convalescent COVID-19.

The V call is TRBV6-1, the J call TRBJ1-1, with TRBD1 identical over 9 bases. This CDR3 contains 14 residues. The germline V gene has CDR1 MNHNS and CDR2 SASEGT. The ends lost 1 base at V and 9 bases at J; junction bases unmatched: 6. The CDR3 protein is CASSEGGTGQKAFF. The CDR3 nucleotides read TGTGCCAGCAGTGAAGGAGGGACAGGGCAAAAAGCTTTCTTT.

The chain couples TRBV30 to TRBJ2-5; D possibly corresponds to TRBD1 (6 bases). Germline-derived CDR1 and CDR2 are GTSNPN and SVGIG (reference sequence). Trimming took off 4 bases at V and 3 bases at J, with 12 bases between the two ends. The CDR3 sequence is 13 residues long. CDR3 in amino acids: CAWTQGPKETQYF. CDR3 nucleotide sequence: TGTGCCTGGACCCAGGGGCCCAAAGAGACCCAGTACTTC.

The chain carries TRBV19 and TRBJ2-1; 8 positions agree with TRBD2. Germline V gives CDR1 LNHDA, CDR2 SQIVND (reference sequence). Unmatched junction bases numbered 8, after V lost 8 bases and J lost 2 bases. The CDR3 has 15 residues. This CDR3 is CASRSEAGAYNEQFF. For the CDR3, the DNA is TGTGCCAGTCGCTCAGAAGCGGGAGCCTACAATGAGCAGTTCTTC.

The chain couples TRBV27 to TRBJ1-2, with a tentative D call TRBD1 (6 bases). Per the germline V gene, CDR1 is MNHEY and CDR2 is SMNVEV (reference sequence). This CDR3 comprises 13 residues. With 3 bases removed from V and 6 bases from J, the gap between germline ends came to 11 bases. CDR3 sequence reads: CASSFGQRDGYTF. The CDR3 nucleotides read TGTGCCAGCAGTTTTGGACAGCGAGATGGCTACACCTTC.

This clone appeared a single time. The rearrangement links TRBV11-2 to TRBJ2-5; 9 nucleotides match TRBD2. Germline V gene lookup returns CDR1 SGHAT and CDR2 FQNNGV. The CDR3 spans 18 residues. With V trimmed by 6 bases and J by 4 bases, 18 bases remained unmatched. CDR3 loop: CASSLTLTLAGEGETQYF. The CDR3, as DNA: TGTGCCAGCAGTTTAACCCTCACCTTAGCGGGAGAAGGAGAGACCCAGTACTTC. The entire variable domain, with the rest obtained from reference TRBV11-2 and TRBJ2-5, is as follows: EAGVAQSPRYKIIEKRQSVAFWCNPISGHATLYWYQQILGQGPKLLIQFQNNGVVDDSQLPKDRFSAERLKGVDSTLKIQPAKLEDSAVYLCASSLTLTLAGEGETQYFGPGTRLLVL.

This rearrangement joins TRBV14 to TRBJ2-1; 10 bases fit TRBD2. With V trimmed by 6 bases and J by 4 bases, 6 bases remained unmatched. The length of the CDR3 is 15 residues. Looked up from germline, CDR1 is SGHDN and CDR2 is FVKESK. For the CDR3, the DNA is TGTGCCAGCAGGAGAGGACTAGCGGCATACAATGAGCAGTTCTTC. Translation gives CASRRGLAAYNEQFF.

This clone was recorded once. The genes are TRBV30 and TRBJ1-4, with D possibly TRBD1 on 6 matching bases. V was trimmed by 6 bases and J by 6 bases, leaving 11 bases between them. The V gene's germline CDR1 is GTSNPN and CDR2 SVGIG (reference sequence). The CDR3 runs 12 residues. The CDR3 spells CACEGGYEKLFF. CDR3 sequence (DNA): TGTGCCTGCGAGGGGGGGTATGAAAAACTGTTTTTT.

The V gene is TRBV7-3, the J gene TRBJ2-1; a weak D match, TRBD1 (5 bases). The ends were cut back, 2 bases at V and 0 bases at J, with 8 bases in the middle. Germline CDR1 reads SGHTA; CDR2 reads FQGTGA. The CDR3 extends over 15 amino acids. This chain's CDR3 is CASSLLRGSYNEQFF. The CDR3 DNA follows: TGTGCCAGCAGCTTACTAAGGGGCTCCTACAATGAGCAGTTCTTC.

This clone was counted a single time. This rearrangement joins TRBV9 to TRBJ1-1; possible D gene TRBD1, 6 bases. CDR3 size: 16 residues. With 4 bases removed from V and 3 bases from J, the gap between germline ends came to 19 bases. Germline-derived CDR1 and CDR2 are SGDLS and YYNGEE. CDR3 DNA sequence: TGTGCCAGCAGCCCGTGGGGTGTCCGACAGGACACTGAAGCTTTCTTT. Amino acid sequence: CASSPWGVRQDTEAFF.

The chain employs TRBV10-3 and TRBJ2-7, with 10 bases identical to TRBD1. The CDR3 has 14 residues. The J segment lost 0 bases and the V segment lost 4 bases, leaving 0 bases of the junction unmatched. Germline CDR1 is ENHRY and CDR2 is SYGVKD. CDR3 protein: CAISGDRGSYEQYF. DNA of the CDR3: TGTGCCATCAGTGGGGACAGGGGCTCCTACGAGCAGTACTTC.